The 2 T cell receptor beta chains given below trace back to one sample, sequenced in a study of blood T cell repertoires in COVID-19. Measured with immunoSEQ multiplex PCR; TCRdb has only the in-frame clones, and not every one. The sample lists around 150,000 clones, roughly 87% occurring once. Sequencing input: peripheral blood. These receptors came from a woman in her sixties who had recovered from COVID-19.

J is TRBJ2-2 and V is TRBV15; the D is unclear. Trimming shortened V by 1 base and J by 3 bases, and 6 bases separated the two germline ends. The CDR3 covers 14 residues. Germline-derived CDR1 and CDR2 are LNHNV and YYDKDF (reference sequence). The CDR3 coding sequence is TGTGCCACCAGCAGAGGCGGATACACCGGGGAGCTGTTTTTT. Its protein product is CATSRGGYTGELFF.

The chain employs TRBV3-1 (or the pseudogene TRBV3-2) and TRBJ2-5, with TRBD1 matching over 7 bases. This CDR3 spans 16 amino acids. Unmatched junction bases numbered 9, after V lost 4 bases and J lost 1 base. The germline V gene encodes CDR1 LGHDT and CDR2 YNNKEL (reference sequence). CDR3 DNA: TGTGCCAGCAGCCGAGGGACAGCCGTGGGCCAAGAGACCCAGTACTTC. Its translation: CASSRGTAVGQETQYF.